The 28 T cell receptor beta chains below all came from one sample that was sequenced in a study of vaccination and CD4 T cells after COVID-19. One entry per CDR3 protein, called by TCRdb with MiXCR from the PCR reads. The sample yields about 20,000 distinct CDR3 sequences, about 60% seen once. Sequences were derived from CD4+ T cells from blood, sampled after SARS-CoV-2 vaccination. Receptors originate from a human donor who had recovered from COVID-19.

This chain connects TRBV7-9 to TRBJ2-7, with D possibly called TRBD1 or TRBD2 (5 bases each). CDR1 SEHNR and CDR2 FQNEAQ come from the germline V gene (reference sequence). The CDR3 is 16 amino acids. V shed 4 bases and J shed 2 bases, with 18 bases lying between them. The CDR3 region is CASSSTLRDPTYEQYF. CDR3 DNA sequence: TGTGCCAGCAGCTCTACCCTCCGGGACCCAACCTACGAGCAGTACTTC.

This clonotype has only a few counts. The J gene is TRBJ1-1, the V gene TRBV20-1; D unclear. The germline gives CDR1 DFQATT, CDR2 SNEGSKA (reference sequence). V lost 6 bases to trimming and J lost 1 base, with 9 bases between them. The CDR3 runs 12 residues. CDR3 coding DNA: TGCAGTGCCCAATACGCGAACACTGAAGCTTTCTTT. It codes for CSAQYANTEAFF.

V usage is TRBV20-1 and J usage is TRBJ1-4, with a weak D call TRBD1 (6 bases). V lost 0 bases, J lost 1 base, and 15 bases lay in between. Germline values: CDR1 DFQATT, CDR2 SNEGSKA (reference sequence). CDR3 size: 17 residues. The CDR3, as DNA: TGCAGTGCTAGAGATTCGGGGGCGGGGGGAACTAATGAAAAACTGTTTTTT. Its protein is CSARDSGAGGTNEKLFF.

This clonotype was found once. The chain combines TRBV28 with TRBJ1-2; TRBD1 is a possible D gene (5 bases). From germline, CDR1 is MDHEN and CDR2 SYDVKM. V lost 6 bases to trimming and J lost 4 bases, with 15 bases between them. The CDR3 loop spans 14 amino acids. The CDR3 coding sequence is TGTGCCAGCAGAATCTCGGGGCCGGCCTATGGCTACACCTTC. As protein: CASRISGPAYGYTF.

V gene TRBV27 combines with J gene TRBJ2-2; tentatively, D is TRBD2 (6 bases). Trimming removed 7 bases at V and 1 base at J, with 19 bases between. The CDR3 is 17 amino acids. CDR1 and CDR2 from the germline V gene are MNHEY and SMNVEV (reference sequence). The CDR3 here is CASTKGWGRRNTGELFF. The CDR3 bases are TGTGCCAGCACCAAAGGCTGGGGGAGGCGGAACACCGGGGAGCTGTTTTTT.

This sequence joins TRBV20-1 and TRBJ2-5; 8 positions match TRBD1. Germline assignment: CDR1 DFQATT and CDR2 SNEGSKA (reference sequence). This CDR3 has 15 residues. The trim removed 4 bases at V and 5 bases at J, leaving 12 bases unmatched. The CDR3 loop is CSAIPVDRALETQYF. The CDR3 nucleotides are TGCAGTGCTATACCCGTGGACAGGGCGCTTGAGACCCAGTACTTC.

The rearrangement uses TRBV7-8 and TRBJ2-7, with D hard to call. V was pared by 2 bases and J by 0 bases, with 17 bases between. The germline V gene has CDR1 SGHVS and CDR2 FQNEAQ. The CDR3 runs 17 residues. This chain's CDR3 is CASSLSGWIRSSYEQYF. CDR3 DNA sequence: TGTGCCAGCAGCTTATCTGGGTGGATTAGGTCCTCCTACGAGCAGTACTTC.

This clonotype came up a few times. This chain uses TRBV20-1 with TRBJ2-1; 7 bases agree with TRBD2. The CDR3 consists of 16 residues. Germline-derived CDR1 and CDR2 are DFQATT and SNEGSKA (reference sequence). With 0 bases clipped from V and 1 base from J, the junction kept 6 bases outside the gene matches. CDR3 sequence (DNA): TGCAGTGCTAGAGATTTTCGCGGGAGTTCCTACAATGAGCAGTTCTTC. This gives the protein CSARDFRGSSYNEQFF.

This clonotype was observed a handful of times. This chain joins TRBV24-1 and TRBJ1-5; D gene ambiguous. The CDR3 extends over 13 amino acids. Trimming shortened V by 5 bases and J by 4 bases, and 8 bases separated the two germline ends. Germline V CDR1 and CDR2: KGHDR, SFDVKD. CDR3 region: CATSALSNQPQHF. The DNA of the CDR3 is TGTGCCACCAGTGCCTTATCAAATCAGCCCCAGCATTTT.

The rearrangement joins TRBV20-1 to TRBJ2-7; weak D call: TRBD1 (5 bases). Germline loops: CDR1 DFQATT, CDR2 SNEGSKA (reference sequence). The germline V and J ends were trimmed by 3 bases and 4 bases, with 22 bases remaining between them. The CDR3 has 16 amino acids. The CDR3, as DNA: TGCAGTGCTAGGCCCGAGGACCAGACAAGACAGTACGAGCAGTACTTC. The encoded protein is CSARPEDQTRQYEQYF.

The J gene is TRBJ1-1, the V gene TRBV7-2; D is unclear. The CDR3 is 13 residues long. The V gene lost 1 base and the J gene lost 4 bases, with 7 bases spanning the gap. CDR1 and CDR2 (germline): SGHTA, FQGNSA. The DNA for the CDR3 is TGTGCCAGCAGCTTAGGTACGGTCACTGAAGCTTTCTTT. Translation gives CASSLGTVTEAFF.

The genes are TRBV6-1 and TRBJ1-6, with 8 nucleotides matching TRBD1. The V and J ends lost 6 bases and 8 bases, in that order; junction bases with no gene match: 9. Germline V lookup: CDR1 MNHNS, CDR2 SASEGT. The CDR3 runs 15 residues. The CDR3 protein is CASRRIDRGYSPLHF. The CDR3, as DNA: TGTGCCAGCAGACGAATCGACAGGGGATATTCACCCCTCCACTTT.

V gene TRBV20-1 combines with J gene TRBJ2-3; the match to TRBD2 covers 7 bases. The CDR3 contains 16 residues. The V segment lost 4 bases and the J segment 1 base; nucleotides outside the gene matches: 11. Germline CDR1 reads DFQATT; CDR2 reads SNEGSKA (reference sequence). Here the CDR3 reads CSAKREWGGGTDTQYF. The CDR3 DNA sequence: TGCAGTGCTAAGCGGGAATGGGGGGGAGGCACAGATACGCAGTATTTT.

The CDR3 region is CASSLAGELNEQFF. The CDR3 nucleotides read TGTGCCAGCAGCTTGGCGGGAGAATTGAATGAGCAGTTCTTC. The chain is built from TRBV5-4 and TRBJ2-1; D perhaps matches TRBD2 (6 bases). The CDR3 length is 14 residues. CDR1 is SGHNT, CDR2 YYREEE, per germline (reference sequence). Trimming shortened V by 0 bases and J by 7 bases, and 11 bases separated the two germline ends.

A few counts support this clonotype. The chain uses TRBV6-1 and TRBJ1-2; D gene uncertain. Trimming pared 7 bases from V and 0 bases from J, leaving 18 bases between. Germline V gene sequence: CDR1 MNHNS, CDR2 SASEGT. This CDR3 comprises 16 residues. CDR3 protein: CASIPSPAGSNYGYTF. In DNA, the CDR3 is TGTGCCAGCATTCCCTCTCCGGCCGGTTCTAACTATGGCTACACCTTC.

The CDR3 is CSARDLNVLPYGYTF. The CDR3 nucleotides are TGCAGTGCTAGAGATCTTAATGTCTTACCCTATGGCTACACCTTC. V usage is TRBV20-1 and J usage is TRBJ1-2; D call uncertain. The CDR3 is 15 residues long. CDR1 DFQATT and CDR2 SNEGSKA come from the germline V gene (reference sequence). Trimming took off 0 bases at V and 4 bases at J, with 15 bases between the two ends.

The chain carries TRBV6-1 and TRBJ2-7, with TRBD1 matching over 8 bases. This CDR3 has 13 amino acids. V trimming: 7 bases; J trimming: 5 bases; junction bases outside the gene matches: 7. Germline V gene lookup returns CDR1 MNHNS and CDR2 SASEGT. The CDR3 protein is CASKRTGWDEQYF. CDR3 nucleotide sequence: TGTGCCAGCAAACGGACAGGGTGGGACGAGCAGTACTTC.

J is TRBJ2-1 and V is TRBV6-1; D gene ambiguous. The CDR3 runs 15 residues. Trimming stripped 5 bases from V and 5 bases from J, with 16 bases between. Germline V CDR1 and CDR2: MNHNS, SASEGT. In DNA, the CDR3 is TGTGCCAGCAGTCGCCTCCAAATTGCCAACAATGAGCAGTTCTTC. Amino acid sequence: CASSRLQIANNEQFF.

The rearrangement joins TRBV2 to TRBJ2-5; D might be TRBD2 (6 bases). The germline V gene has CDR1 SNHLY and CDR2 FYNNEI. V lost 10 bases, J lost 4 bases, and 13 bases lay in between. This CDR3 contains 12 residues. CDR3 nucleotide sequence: TGTGCCACCTCGGGGGTGAGAGAGACCCAGTACTTC. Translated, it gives CATSGVRETQYF. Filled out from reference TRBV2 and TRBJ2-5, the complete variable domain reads EPEVTQTPSHQVTQMGQEVILRCVPISNHLYFYWYRQILGQKVEFLVSFYNNEISEKSEIFDDQFSVERPDGSNFTLKIRSTKLEDSAMYFCATSGVRETQYFGPGTRLLVL.

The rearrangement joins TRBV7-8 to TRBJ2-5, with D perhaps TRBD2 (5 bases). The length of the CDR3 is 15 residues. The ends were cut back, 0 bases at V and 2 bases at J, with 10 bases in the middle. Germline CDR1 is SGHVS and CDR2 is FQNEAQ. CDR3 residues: CASSLARAAQETQYF. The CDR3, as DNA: TGTGCCAGCAGCTTAGCGCGGGCAGCTCAAGAGACCCAGTACTTC.

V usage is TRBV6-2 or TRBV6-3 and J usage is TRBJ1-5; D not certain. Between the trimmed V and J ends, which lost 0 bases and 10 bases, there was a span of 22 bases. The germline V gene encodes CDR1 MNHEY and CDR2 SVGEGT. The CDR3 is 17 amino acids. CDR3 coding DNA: TGTGCCAGCAGTTACTCGAATATCCGACATCCTAGGGAACCCCAGCATTTT. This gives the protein CASSYSNIRHPREPQHF.

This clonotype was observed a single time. CDR3: CASSPPPGQNYGYTF. CDR3 coding DNA: TGTGCCAGCTCACCACCTCCGGGACAGAACTATGGCTACACCTTC. This chain uses TRBV18 with TRBJ1-2, with TRBD1 matching 7 bases. Germline values: CDR1 KGHSH, CDR2 LQKENI. The trim removed 0 bases at V and 2 bases at J, leaving 3 bases unmatched. This CDR3 is 15 amino acids long. Using reference TRBV18 and TRBJ1-2 for the parts outside the CDR3, the full variable domain is NAGVMQNPRHLVRRRGQEARLRCSPMKGHSHVYWYRQLPEEGLKFMVYLQKENIIDESGMPKERFSAEFPKEGPSILRIQQVVRGDSAAYFCASSPPPGQNYGYTFGSGTRLTVV.

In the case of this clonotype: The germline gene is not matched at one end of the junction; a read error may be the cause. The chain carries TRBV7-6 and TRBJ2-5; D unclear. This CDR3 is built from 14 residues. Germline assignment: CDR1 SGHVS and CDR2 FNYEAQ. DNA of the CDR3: TGTGCTAGCAGCTTCGGTTTCCCCCCAGAGACCCAGTACTTC. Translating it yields CASSFGFPPETQYF. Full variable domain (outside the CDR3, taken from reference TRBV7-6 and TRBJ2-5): GAGVSQSPRYKVTKRGQDVALRCDPISGHVSLYWYRQALGQGPEFLTYFNYEAQQDKSGLPNDRFSAERPEGSISTLTIQRTEQRDSAMYRCASSFGFPPETQYFGPGTRLLVL.

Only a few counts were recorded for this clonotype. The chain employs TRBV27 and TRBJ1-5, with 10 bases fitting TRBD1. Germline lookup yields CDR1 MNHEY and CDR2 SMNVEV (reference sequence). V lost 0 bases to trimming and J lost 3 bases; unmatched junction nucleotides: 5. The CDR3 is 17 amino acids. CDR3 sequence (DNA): TGTGCCAGCAGTTTATCGATGGGACAGGGGAACAATCAGCCCCAGCATTTT. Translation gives CASSLSMGQGNNQPQHF.

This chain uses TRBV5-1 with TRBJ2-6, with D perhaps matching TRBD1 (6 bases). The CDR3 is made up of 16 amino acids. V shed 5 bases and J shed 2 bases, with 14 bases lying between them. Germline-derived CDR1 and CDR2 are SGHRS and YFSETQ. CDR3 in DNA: TGCGCCAGCAGTTGGACAGCCCAACCTGGGGCCAACGTCCTGACTTTC. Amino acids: CASSWTAQPGANVLTF.

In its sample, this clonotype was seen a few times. The CDR3 DNA follows: TGTGCCAGCAGTTCCTACGACAGGAATAATTCACCCCTCCACTTT. Its translation is CASSSYDRNNSPLHF. This rearrangement joins TRBV6-5 to TRBJ1-6; maybe TRBD1 (6 bases). Trimming stripped 4 bases from V and 5 bases from J, with 12 bases between. Germline V gene sequence: CDR1 MNHEY, CDR2 SVGAGI. This CDR3 comprises 15 residues.

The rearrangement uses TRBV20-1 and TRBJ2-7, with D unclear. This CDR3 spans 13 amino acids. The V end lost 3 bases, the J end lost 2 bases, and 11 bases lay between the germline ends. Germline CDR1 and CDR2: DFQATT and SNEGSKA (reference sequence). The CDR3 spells CSASSVRPYEQYF. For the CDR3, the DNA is TGCAGTGCTAGTTCCGTTAGACCCTACGAGCAGTACTTC.

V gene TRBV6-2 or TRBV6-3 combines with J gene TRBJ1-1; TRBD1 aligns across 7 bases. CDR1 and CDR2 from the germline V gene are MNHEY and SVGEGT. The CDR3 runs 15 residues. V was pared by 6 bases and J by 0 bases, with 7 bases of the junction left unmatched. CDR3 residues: CASSRQGPMNTEAFF. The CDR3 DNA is TGTGCCAGCAGCCGACAGGGACCCATGAACACTGAAGCTTTCTTT.